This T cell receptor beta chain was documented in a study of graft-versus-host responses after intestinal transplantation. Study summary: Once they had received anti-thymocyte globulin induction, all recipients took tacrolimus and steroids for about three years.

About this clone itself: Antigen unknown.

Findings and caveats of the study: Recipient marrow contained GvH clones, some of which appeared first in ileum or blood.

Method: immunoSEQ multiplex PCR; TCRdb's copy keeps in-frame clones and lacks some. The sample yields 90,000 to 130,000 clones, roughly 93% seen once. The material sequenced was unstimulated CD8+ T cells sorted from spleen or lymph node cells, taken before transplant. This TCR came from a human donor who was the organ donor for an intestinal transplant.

The DNA of the CDR3 is TGTGCTAGTGGTGCACCGACAGTCTATGGCACAGATACGCAGTATTTT. Its translation is CASGAPTVYGTDTQYF. V gene TRBV12-5 combines with J gene TRBJ2-3; a possible D gene is TRBD1 (5 bases). There are 16 residues in the CDR3. Germline values: CDR1 LGHNT, CDR2 FRNRAP. Trimming left V 5 bases short and J 1 base short, with 16 bases between.